A single sample gave rise to the 2 T cell receptor beta chains below, sequenced in a study of T cell changes during pregnancy in multiple sclerosis. The assay was immunoSEQ multiplex PCR, and TCRdb's table has in-frame clones only and misses some. This table holds 30,000 to 35,000 clones, approximately 90% found once. Specimen: CD8+ T cells from peripheral blood mononuclear cells, collected in the first trimester of pregnancy. The receptors derive from a female donor with multiple sclerosis, enrolled in a pregnancy study.

The rearrangement uses TRBV6-1 and TRBJ2-7, with 11 nucleotides matching TRBD1. Germline lookup yields CDR1 MNHNS and CDR2 SASEGT. Germline trimming cut 1 base from V and 3 bases from J; bases unmatched to any gene: 2. The CDR3 contains 15 residues. The CDR3 spells CASSEVGTGGYEQYF. The CDR3 DNA reads TGTGCCAGCAGTGAAGTTGGGACAGGGGGCTACGAGCAGTACTTC.

This chain joins TRBV7-9 and TRBJ2-1; TRBD1 matches 7 bases. V was clipped by 3 bases and J by 5 bases; unmatched bases: 7. The CDR3 runs to 15 residues. Germline CDR1 SEHNR, CDR2 FQNEAQ (reference sequence). CDR3 amino acids: CASSLTGWTDNEQFF. The CDR3 DNA follows: TGTGCCAGCAGCTTGACAGGGTGGACAGACAATGAGCAGTTCTTC.